The text below deals with one T cell receptor (beta chain). Its target is unknown. Naive CD8 populations comprised CD45RO-negative cells positively selected for CCR7, excluding terminally differentiated effector memory CD45RA+ cells. The data stem from a study of shared clonotypes between healthy human individuals. Study-wide points: Naive subsets tended to show greater estimated richness than memory subsets.

Sequenced by immunoSEQ multiplex PCR; TCRdb stores in-frame clones only, minus some. The sample holds 1.5 million to 2.5 million clones; roughly 94% are singletons and the top ten take 1.2%. Per germline, CDR1 MGHRA and CDR2 YSYEKL. This CDR3 has 17 residues. With 0 bases clipped from V and 0 bases from J, the junction kept 2 bases outside the gene matches. This TCR was recovered from a young man in good health. Sequencing used naive CD8+ T cells sorted from blood. This rearrangement joins TRBV4-1 to TRBJ2-2; TRBD2 matches at 9 bases. The CDR3 DNA is TGCGCCAGCAGCCAAGAAAGCGGGGGGACGAACACCGGGGAGCTGTTTTTT. Translation gives CASSQESGGTNTGELFF.